The rows below give T cell receptor beta chains drawn from one sample of a study of OX40 agonist ivuxolimab in advanced cancers. Method: immunoSEQ multiplex PCR; TCRdb's copy keeps in-frame clones and lacks some. Here the sample spans around 110,000 clones, around 95% being singletons. The sequenced sample was CD4+ or CD8+ T cells sorted from blood, obtained in a trial of the OX40 agonist ivuxolimab. Every receptor here comes from an adult with an advanced solid tumor such as melanoma, head and neck, liver or kidney cancer. CDR3s include the opening cysteine and the closing phenylalanine or tryptophan. D genes are given only for firm matches. Size is stated for part of the rows, as once, few or many counts, or as a class when the clone is expanded.

V	size	J	D	CDR3	DNA
TRBV15	NA	TRBJ2-7	TRBD1	CATSRGGTGVYEQYF	TGTGCCACCAGCAGAGGAGGGACAGGGGTCTACGAGCAGTACTTC
TRBV4-1	NA	TRBJ2-1	TRBD2	CASSQPTAGVFREQFF	TGCGCCAGCAGCCAACCTACAGCGGGAGTGTTCCGTGAGCAGTTCTTC
TRBV2	NA	TRBJ2-7	NA	CASVDRRVYEQYF	TGTGCCAGCGTCGACAGACGAGTCTACGAGCAGTACTTC
TRBV5-1	NA	TRBJ2-1	TRBD1	CASRAGTGPYNEQFF	TGCGCCAGCAGAGCCGGGACAGGGCCTTACAATGAGCAGTTCTTC
TRBV18	NA	TRBJ1-1	NA	CASSPPGSGPEAFF	TGTGCCAGCTCACCACCAGGGTCTGGGCCTGAAGCTTTCTTT
TRBV6-5	once	TRBJ2-7	NA	CASSQGTYYEQYF	TGTGCCAGCAGTCAGGGTACTTACTACGAGCAGTACTTC
TRBV28	NA	TRBJ2-4	NA	CASNSPHSGLGKNIQYF	TGTGCCAGCAACTCCCCTCACAGTGGGTTAGGCAAAAACATTCAGTACTTC
TRBV7-3	NA	TRBJ2-2	NA	CASSLVNANTGELFF	TGTGCCAGCAGCCTAGTGAACGCGAACACCGGGGAGCTGTTTTTT
TRBV7-9	NA	TRBJ1-1	NA	CASSLGLYTEAFF	TGTGCCAGCAGCTTAGGTTTGTACACTGAAGCTTTCTTT
TRBV6-1	NA	TRBJ1-6	NA	CASSEALGPLSPLHF	TGTGCCAGCAGTGAAGCGCTTGGTCCCCTATCACCCCTCCACTTT
TRBV5-1	NA	TRBJ1-3	TRBD1	CASGSGTGAPSGNTIYF	TGCGCCAGCGGTAGCGGGACAGGGGCCCCCTCTGGAAACACCATATATTTT
TRBV4-1	once	TRBJ1-2	NA	CASSRGPNYGYTF	TGCGCCAGCAGCCGGGGCCCTAACTATGGCTACACCTTC
TRBV7-6	NA	TRBJ2-1	NA	CASSLGREQFF	TGTGCCAGCAGCTTAGGGAGAGAGCAGTTCTTC
TRBV18	NA	TRBJ2-1	TRBD2	CASSPPSGGPNEQFF	TGTGCCAGCTCACCACCGTCGGGAGGGCCCAATGAGCAGTTCTTC
TRBV18	NA	TRBJ2-5	NA	CASSPGQGETQYF	TGTGCCAGCTCACCAGGGCAGGGGGAGACCCAGTACTTC
TRBV14	NA	TRBJ2-7	TRBD1	CASSQDLGTGGYEQYF	TGTGCCAGCAGCCAAGATCTTGGGACAGGGGGATACGAGCAGTACTTC
TRBV5-1	NA	TRBJ2-2	NA	CASSLARAGTGELFF	TGCGCCAGCAGCTTGGCCCGGGCGGGCACCGGGGAGCTGTTTTTT
TRBV30	NA	TRBJ1-1	NA	CAWSVRSDTEAFF	TGTGCCTGGAGTGTACGATCCGACACTGAAGCTTTCTTT
TRBV7-9	NA	TRBJ1-2	NA	CASSLEAHYGYTF	TGTGCCAGCAGCTTGGAGGCCCACTATGGCTACACCTTC
TRBV5-1	NA	TRBJ2-3	TRBD2	CASSLDPSGHTDTQYF	TGCGCCAGCAGCTTGGATCCTAGCGGACACACAGATACGCAGTATTTT
TRBV5-6	NA	TRBJ1-5	TRBD1	CASSLGAGGLQPQHF	TGTGCCAGCAGCTTGGGGGCAGGGGGCCTTCAGCCCCAGCATTTT
TRBV7-2	NA	TRBJ1-1	NA	CASSLGQLNTEAFF	TGTGCCAGCAGCTTAGGACAGTTGAACACTGAAGCTTTCTTT
TRBV28	NA	TRBJ2-5	NA	CASSLSPGLKTQYF	TGTGCCAGCAGTTTATCCCCGGGTTTGAAGACCCAGTACTTC
TRBV5-1	few	TRBJ1-1	NA	CASLPGPRNTEAFF	TGCGCCAGCCTCCCGGGACCCAGGAACACTGAAGCTTTCTTT
TRBV27	once	TRBJ2-1	NA	CASSPHSYNEQFF	TGTGCCAGCAGCCCTCACTCCTACAATGAGCAGTTCTTC
TRBV5-1	NA	TRBJ2-3	NA	CASRAGEADTQYF	TGCGCCAGCAGGGCCGGGGAAGCAGATACGCAGTATTTT
TRBV30	NA	TRBJ2-3	NA	CAWRAGQIGTDTQYF	TGTGCCTGGAGGGCAGGGCAGATTGGCACAGATACGCAGTATTTT
TRBV18	NA	TRBJ1-1	TRBD1	CASSPHPGTGGAYTEAFF	TGTGCCAGCTCACCACATCCAGGGACAGGGGGCGCGTACACTGAAGCTTTCTTT
TRBV10-2	NA	TRBJ2-7	TRBD1	CASRRNDRGLSYEQYF	TGCGCCAGCAGACGAAACGACAGGGGGCTTTCCTACGAGCAGTACTTC
TRBV9	NA	TRBJ1-5	NA	CASSVEGQPQHF	TGTGCCAGCAGCGTAGAGGGTCAGCCCCAGCATTTT
TRBV18	NA	TRBJ2-1	TRBD2	CASSPAWGGINNEQFF	TGTGCCAGCTCCCCTGCTTGGGGAGGGATTAACAATGAGCAGTTCTTC
TRBV18	NA	TRBJ2-7	NA	CASSRNPGTLDEQYF	TGTGCCAGCTCACGAAACCCCGGGACTCTCGACGAGCAGTACTTC
TRBV15	NA	TRBJ1-1	TRBD1	CATSRTGGRTEAFF	TGTGCCACCAGCAGAACAGGGGGAAGGACTGAAGCTTTCTTT
TRBV7-2	NA	TRBJ2-7	TRBD2	CASSRGRDYLPYEQYF	TGTGCCAGCAGCCGAGGGCGGGACTACCTTCCCTACGAGCAGTACTTC
TRBV6-6	NA	TRBJ2-3	TRBD2	CASKPGGEDTQYF	TGTGCCAGCAAGCCGGGGGGTGAGGATACGCAGTATTTT
TRBV14	NA	TRBJ2-5	TRBD2	CASSQLAGGPGTQYF	TGTGCCAGCAGCCAACTAGCGGGGGGGCCCGGGACCCAGTACTTC
TRBV6-5	NA	TRBJ1-1	TRBD1	CASSMDRVAEAFF	TGTGCCAGCAGCATGGACAGGGTTGCTGAAGCTTTCTTT
TRBV5-1	NA	TRBJ1-1	NA	CASSLGPGEAFF	TGCGCCAGCAGCTTGGGCCCCGGTGAAGCTTTCTTT
TRBV7-3	once	TRBJ2-7	NA	CASSLVASRAYEQYF	TGTGCCAGCAGCTTAGTTGCGAGCAGGGCCTACGAGCAGTACTTC
TRBV7-9	NA	TRBJ2-3	NA	CASSTGTSGVDTQYF	TGTGCCAGCAGCACCGGGACATCGGGGGTGGATACGCAGTATTTT
TRBV6-5	NA	TRBJ1-5	NA	CASSYGGGSNQPQHF	TGTGCCAGCAGTTACGGGGGGGGCAGCAATCAGCCCCAGCATTTT
TRBV27	NA	TRBJ1-2	TRBD1	CASRDREYSNYGYTF	TGTGCCAGCAGGGACAGGGAATATTCTAACTATGGCTACACCTTC
TRBV19	NA	TRBJ1-5	NA	CASSNRDRGPQPQHF	TGTGCCAGTAGTAACCGGGATCGAGGCCCCCAGCCCCAGCATTTT
TRBV5-1	NA	TRBJ1-3	NA	CASSLQGVGNTIYF	TGCGCCAGCAGCTTGCAAGGGGTTGGAAACACCATATATTTT
TRBV7-2	NA	TRBJ1-5	TRBD1	CASSLGQGRNQPQHF	TGTGCCAGCAGCTTAGGACAGGGGCGGAATCAGCCCCAGCATTTT
TRBV6-5	NA	TRBJ2-2	NA	CASSLDQNTGELFF	TGTGCCAGCAGCCTAGACCAGAACACCGGGGAGCTGTTTTTT
TRBV28	NA	TRBJ1-1	NA	CASTMNTEAFF	TGTGCCAGCACGATGAACACTGAAGCTTTCTTT
TRBV15	NA	TRBJ2-1	TRBD2	CATSGFAAQLASNEQFF	TGTGCCACCAGCGGATTCGCCGCCCAACTAGCGTCGAATGAGCAGTTCTTC